This section outlines one T cell receptor (beta chain) sequence together with its context. The sample originates from a study of CD8 T cells in Susac syndrome. Background on the study: Blood was drawn from Susac syndrome patients while they were therapy-naive, on corticosteroids, or on intravenous immunoglobulin alone.

The CDR3 totals 12 residues. In germline, CDR1 is SGHTA, CDR2 FQGNSA. The V gene lost 3 bases and the J gene lost 5 bases, with 7 bases spanning the gap. Reverse transcription of about 0.5 to 1 ug RNA was performed with random hexamers. TCRdb processed the immunoSEQ multiplex PCR reads anew with MiXCR; each CDR3 protein has one entry. This sample has about 80,000 distinct CDR3 sequences, with 90% to 97% found just once. FACS was used to enrich TEMRA cells, whereas the CD8+ and CD4+ T cells were obtained by negative isolation. The specimen sequenced was CD8+ T cells from PBMCs. This TCR came from a human donor with Susac syndrome. The chain combines TRBV7-2 with TRBJ2-5; D is undetermined. This chain's CDR3 is CASSFSWETQYF. As DNA, the CDR3 is TGTGCCAGCAGCTTTAGTTGGGAGACCCAGTACTTC.